This T cell receptor beta chain was recorded in a study of blood T cell repertoires in COVID-19. The V and J ends lost 2 bases and 10 bases, in that order; junction bases with no gene match: 7. Per the germline V gene, CDR1 is SNHLY and CDR2 is FYNNEI. The CDR3 spans 13 residues. Repertoires were generated with immunoSEQ multiplex PCR, while TCRdb's copy carries only in-frame clones and drops some. The sample includes about 70,000 clones, more than 80% of them seen just once. The sample consisted of peripheral blood. This TCR was sampled from a woman aged 80 or over with active or convalescent COVID-19. The chain recombines TRBV2 with TRBJ1-2, with 7 bases aligning to TRBD1. CDR3 DNA sequence: TGTGCCAGCAGTGAATTAGGGACAGCCTTCTACACCTTC. Translated, it gives CASSELGTAFYTF.